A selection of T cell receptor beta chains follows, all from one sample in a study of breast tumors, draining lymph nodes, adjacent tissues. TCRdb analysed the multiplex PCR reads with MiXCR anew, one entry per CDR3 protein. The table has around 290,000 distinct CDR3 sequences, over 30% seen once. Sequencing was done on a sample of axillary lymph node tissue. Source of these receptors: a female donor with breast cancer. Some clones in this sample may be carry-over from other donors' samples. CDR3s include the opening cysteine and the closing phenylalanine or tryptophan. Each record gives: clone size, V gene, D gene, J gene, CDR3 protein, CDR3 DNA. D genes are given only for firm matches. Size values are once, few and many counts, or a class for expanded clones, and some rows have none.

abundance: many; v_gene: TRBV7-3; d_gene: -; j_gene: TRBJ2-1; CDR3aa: CASSAGVGSYNEQFF; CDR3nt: TGTGCCAGCAGCGCAGGGGTTGGGTCGTACAATGAGCAGTTCTTC
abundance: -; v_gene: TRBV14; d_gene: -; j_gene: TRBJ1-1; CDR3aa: CASSQRGNTEAFF; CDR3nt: TGTGCCAGCAGCCAACGAGGGAACACTGAAGCTTTCTTT
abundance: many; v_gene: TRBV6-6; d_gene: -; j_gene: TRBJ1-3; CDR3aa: CASSRTASGNTIYF; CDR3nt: TGTGCCAGCAGCCGGACAGCCTCTGGAAACACCATATATTTT
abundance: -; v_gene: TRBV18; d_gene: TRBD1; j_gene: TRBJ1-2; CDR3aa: CASSPSGGWNYGYTF; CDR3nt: TGTGCCAGCTCACCATCAGGGGGTTGGAACTATGGCTACACCTTC
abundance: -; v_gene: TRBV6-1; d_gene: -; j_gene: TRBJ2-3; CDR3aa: CASSVQGQDTQYF; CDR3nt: TGTGCCAGCAGTGTTCAGGGGCAAGATACGCAGTATTTT
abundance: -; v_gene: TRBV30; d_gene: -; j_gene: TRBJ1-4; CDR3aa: CAWSLQGGEKLFF; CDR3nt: TGTGCCTGGAGTCTACAGGGTGGGGAAAAACTGTTTTTT
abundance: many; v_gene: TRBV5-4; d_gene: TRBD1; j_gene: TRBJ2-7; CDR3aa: CASSLEGGLNYEQYF; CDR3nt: TGTGCCAGCAGCTTGGAAGGGGGCCTTAATTACGAGCAGTACTTC
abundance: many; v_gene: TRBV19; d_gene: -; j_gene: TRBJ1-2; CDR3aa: CASTPGGDNNGYTF; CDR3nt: TGTGCCAGTACCCCGGGAGGGGATAATAATGGCTACACCTTC
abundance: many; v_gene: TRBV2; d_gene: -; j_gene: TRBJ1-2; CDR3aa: CAATGNFGYTF; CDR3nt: TGTGCCGCCACAGGGAACTTCGGCTACACCTTC
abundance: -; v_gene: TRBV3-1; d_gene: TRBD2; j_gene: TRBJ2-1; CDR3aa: CASSHEGLAGAGGEQFF; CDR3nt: TGTGCCAGCAGCCACGAGGGACTAGCGGGAGCTGGCGGTGAGCAGTTCTTC
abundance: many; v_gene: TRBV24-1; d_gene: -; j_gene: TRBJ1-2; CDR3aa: CATSAGAASNYGYTF; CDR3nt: TGTGCCACCAGTGCGGGGGCGGCCTCTAACTATGGCTACACCTTC
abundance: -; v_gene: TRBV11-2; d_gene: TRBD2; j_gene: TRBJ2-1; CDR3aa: CASSSRSGRAGYNEQFF; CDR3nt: TGTGCCAGCAGCTCAAGGAGCGGGAGGGCCGGATACAATGAGCAGTTCTTC
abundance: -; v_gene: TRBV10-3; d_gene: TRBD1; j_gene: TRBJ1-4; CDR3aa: CAISSSGQGGEKLFF; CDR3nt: TGTGCCATCAGCTCGAGTGGACAGGGAGGGGAAAAACTGTTTTTT
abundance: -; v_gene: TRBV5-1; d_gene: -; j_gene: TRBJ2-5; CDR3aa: CASSVDDSGGGQETQCF; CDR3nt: TGCGCCAGCAGCGTGGACGACTCGGGGGGCGGCCAAGAGACCCAGTGCTTC
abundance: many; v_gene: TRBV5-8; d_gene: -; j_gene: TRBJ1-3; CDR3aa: CASSFHSRSGNTIYF; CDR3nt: TGTGCCAGCAGCTTTCACAGCCGCTCTGGAAACACCATATATTTT
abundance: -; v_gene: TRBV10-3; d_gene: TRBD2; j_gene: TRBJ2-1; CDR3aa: CAISAGLAGKKGEQFF; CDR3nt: TGTGCCATCAGCGCGGGACTAGCGGGAAAAAAGGGTGAGCAGTTCTTC
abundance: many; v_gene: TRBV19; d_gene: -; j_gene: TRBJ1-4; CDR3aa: CASSKGQTATNEKLFF; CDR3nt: TGTGCCAGTAGTAAAGGACAGACCGCAACTAATGAAAAACTGTTTTTT
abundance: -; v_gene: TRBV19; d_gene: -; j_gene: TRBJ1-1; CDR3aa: CASSARQDTGAFF; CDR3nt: TGTGCCAGTAGTGCCAGGCAGGACACTGGAGCCTTCTTT
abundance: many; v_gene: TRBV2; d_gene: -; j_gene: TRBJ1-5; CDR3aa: CASSEASASYQPQHF; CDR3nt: TGTGCCAGCAGTGAAGCTTCGGCCTCTTATCAGCCCCAGCATTTT
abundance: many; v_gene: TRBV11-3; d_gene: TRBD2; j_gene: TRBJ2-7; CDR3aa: CASSTPGLVCCEQYF; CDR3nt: TGTGCCAGCAGTACACCGGGACTAGTCTGTTGCGAGCAGTACTTC
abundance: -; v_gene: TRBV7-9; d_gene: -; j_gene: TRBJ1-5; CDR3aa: CASSQARVSNSNQPQHF; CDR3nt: TGTGCCAGCAGCCAAGCGCGGGTCAGTAATAGCAATCAGCCCCAGCATTTT
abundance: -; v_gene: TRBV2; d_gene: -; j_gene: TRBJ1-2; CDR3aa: CASSEAAGQQNGYTF; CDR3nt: TGTGCCAGCAGTGAAGCGGCTGGACAGCAAAATGGCTACACCTTC
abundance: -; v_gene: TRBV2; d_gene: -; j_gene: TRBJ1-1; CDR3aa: CASKSLWISNTEAFF; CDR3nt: TGTGCCAGCAAAAGTCTGTGGATCTCGAACACTGAAGCTTTCTTT
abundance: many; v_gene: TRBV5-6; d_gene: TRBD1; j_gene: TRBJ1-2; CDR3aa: CASSHRTGLFGYTF; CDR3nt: TGTGCCAGCAGCCATCGGACAGGCCTATTCGGCTACACCTTC
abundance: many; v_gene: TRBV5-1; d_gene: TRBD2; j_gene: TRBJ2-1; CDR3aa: CASRPGTSGSNEQFF; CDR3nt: TGCGCCAGCAGGCCCGGGACTAGCGGGAGTAATGAGCAGTTCTTC
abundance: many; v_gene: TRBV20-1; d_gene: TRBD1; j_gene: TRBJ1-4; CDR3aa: CSASLRTGLHGNEKLFF; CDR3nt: TGCAGTGCTAGTTTGCGGACAGGGCTGCATGGTAATGAAAAACTGTTTTTT
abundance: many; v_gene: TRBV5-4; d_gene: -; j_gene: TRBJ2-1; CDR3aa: CASSLKGSSSYNEQFF; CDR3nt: TGTGCCAGCAGCCTTAAGGGGTCGAGCTCCTACAATGAGCAGTTCTTC
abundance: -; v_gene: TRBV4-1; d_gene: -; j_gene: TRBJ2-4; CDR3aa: CASSQAAGYIQYF; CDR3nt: TGCGCCAGCAGCCAAGCTGCGGGGTACATTCAGTACTTC
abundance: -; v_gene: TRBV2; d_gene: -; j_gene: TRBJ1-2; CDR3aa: CASQDTARGYTF; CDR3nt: TGTGCCAGCCAGGACACTGCTCGGGGCTACACCTTC
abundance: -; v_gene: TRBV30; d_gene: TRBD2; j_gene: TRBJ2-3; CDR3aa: CAWLRLAGTDTQYF; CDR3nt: TGTGCCTGGTTAAGACTAGCGGGGACAGATACGCAGTATTTT
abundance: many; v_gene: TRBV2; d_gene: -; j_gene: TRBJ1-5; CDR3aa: CASSLTFPGSSVSGQPQHF; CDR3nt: TGTGCCAGCAGTTTGACCTTCCCGGGTTCGTCGGTATCAGGTCAGCCCCAGCATTTT
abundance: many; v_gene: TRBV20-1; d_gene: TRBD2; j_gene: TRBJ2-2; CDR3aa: CSARLWLAGGTGELFF; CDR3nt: TGCAGTGCTAGATTGTGGCTAGCGGGAGGGACCGGGGAGCTGTTTTTT
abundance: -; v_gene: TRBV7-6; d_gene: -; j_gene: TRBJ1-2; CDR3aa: CASSAPGGRGYTF; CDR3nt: TGTGCCAGCAGCGCCCCGGGAGGGAGAGGCTACACCTTC
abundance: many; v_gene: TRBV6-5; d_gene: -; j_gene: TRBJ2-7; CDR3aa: CASSYDSWAYEQYF; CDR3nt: TGTGCCAGCAGTTACGACTCCTGGGCCTACGAGCAGTACTTC
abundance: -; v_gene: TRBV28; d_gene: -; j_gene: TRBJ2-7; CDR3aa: CASSFNGAAEQYF; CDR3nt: TGTGCCAGCAGTTTTAACGGGGCGGCCGAGCAGTACTTC
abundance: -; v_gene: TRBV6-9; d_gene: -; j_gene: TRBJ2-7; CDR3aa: CASTPPETRRNEQYF; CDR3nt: TGTGCCAGCACCCCCCCTGAGACTAGACGGAACGAGCAGTACTTC
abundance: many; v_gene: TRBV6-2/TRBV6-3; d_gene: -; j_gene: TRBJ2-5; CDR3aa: CASSYSTGTQYF; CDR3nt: TGTGCCAGCAGTTACTCGACTGGGACCCAGTACTTC
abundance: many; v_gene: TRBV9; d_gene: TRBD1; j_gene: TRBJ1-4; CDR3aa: CASSVDRGEKLFF; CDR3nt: TGTGCCAGCAGCGTGGACAGGGGGGAAAAACTGTTTTTT
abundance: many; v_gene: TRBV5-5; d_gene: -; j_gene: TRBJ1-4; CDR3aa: CASSLAGADEKLFF; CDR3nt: TGTGCCAGCAGCTTGGCCGGGGCGGACGAAAAACTGTTTTTT
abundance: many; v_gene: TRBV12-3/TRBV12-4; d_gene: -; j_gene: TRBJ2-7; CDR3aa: CASSLTGSTYEQYF; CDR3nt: TGTGCCAGCAGTTTAACCGGGAGTACCTACGAGCAGTACTTC
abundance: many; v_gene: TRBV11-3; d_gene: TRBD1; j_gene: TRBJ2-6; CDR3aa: CASSRGQHRRSSGANVLTF; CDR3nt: TGTGCCAGCAGCCGGGGACAGCACCGCCGGAGCTCTGGGGCCAACGTCCTGACTTTC
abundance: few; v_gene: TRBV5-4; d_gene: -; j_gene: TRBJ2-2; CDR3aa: CASSLAGDIGGELFF; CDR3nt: TGTGCCAGCAGCTTGGCAGGGGATATCGGCGGGGAGCTGTTTTTT
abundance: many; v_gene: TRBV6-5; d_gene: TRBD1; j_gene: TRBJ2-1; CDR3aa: CASSLPTGQGIAEQFF; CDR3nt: TGTGCCAGCAGTTTGCCAACGGGACAGGGGATTGCTGAGCAGTTCTTC
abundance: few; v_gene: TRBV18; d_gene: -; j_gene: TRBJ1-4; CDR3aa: CASSPPGDHREKLFF; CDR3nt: TGTGCCAGCTCACCACCGGGGGACCACCGGGAAAAACTGTTTTTT
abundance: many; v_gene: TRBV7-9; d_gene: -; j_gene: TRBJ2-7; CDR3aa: CASSPGGGRSSYEQYF; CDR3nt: TGTGCCAGCAGCCCAGGGGGGGGGAGGAGCTCCTACGAGCAGTACTTC
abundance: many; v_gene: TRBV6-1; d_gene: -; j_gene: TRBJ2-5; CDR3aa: CASSESGRGAQYF; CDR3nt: TGTGCCAGCAGTGAATCGGGCAGGGGGGCCCAGTACTTC
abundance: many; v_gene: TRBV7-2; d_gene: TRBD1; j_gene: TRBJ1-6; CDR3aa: CASSLGDRGTNSPLHF; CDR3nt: TGTGCCAGCAGCTTAGGGGACAGGGGGACCAATTCACCCCTCCACTTT
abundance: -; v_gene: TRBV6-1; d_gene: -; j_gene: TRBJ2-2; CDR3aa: CASSDLSHKNTGELFF; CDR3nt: TGTGCCAGCAGTGATTTGTCGCACAAGAACACCGGGGAGCTGTTTTTT
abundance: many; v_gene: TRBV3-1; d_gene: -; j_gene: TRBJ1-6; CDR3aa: CASSQESRAGNSPLHF; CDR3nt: TGTGCCAGCAGCCAAGAAAGCCGGGCCGGTAATTCACCCCTCCACTTT
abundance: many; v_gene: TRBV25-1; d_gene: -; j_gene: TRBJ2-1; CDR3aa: CASSDGAKNEQFF; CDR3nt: TGTGCCAGCAGTGATGGGGCGAAAAATGAGCAGTTCTTC
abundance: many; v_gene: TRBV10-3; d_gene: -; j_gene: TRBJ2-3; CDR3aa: CAISEGGEGTDTQYF; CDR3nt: TGTGCCATCAGTGAGGGTGGTGAGGGCACAGATACGCAGTATTTT
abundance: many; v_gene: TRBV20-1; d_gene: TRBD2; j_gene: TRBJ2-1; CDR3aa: CSARDLAGSLWEQFF; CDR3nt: TGCAGTGCTAGGGACTTAGCGGGCAGCCTGTGGGAGCAGTTCTTC
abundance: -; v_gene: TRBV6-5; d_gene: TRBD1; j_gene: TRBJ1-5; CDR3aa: CASRTGTGQPQHF; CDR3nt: TGTGCCAGCAGGACCGGGACAGGGCAGCCCCAGCATTTT
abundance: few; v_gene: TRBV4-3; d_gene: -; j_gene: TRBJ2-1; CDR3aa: CASSRRHPALGGTYNEQFF; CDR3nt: TGCGCCAGCAGCCGCCGTCACCCGGCCCTTGGCGGGACGTACAATGAGCAGTTCTTC
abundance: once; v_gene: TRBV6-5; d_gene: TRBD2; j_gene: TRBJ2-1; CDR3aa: CASSYPDGLASYNEQFF; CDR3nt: TGTGCCAGCAGTTACCCAGACGGACTAGCGAGTTACAATGAGCAGTTCTTC
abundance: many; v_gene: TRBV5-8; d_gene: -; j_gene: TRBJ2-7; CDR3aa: CASMGDTSYEQYF; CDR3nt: TGTGCCAGCATGGGGGACACCTCCTACGAGCAGTACTTC
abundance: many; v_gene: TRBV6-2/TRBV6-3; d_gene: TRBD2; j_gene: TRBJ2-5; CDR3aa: CASSITGRGETQYF; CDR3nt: TGTGCCAGCAGTATTACCGGGAGGGGAGAGACCCAGTACTTC
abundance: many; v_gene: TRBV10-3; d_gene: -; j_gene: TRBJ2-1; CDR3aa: CATGAGDFNEQFF; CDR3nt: TGTGCCACGGGGGCAGGGGATTTCAATGAGCAGTTCTTC
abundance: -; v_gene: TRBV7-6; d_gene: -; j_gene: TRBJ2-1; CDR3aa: CASSHRVREGDWNEQFF; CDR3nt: TGTGCCAGCAGCCATAGAGTACGGGAAGGCGATTGGAATGAGCAGTTCTTC
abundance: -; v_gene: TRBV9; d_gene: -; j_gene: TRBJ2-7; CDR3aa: CASGVSAGSNYEPYF; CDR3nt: TGTGCCAGCGGCGTATCGGCAGGGTCCAACTACGAGCCGTACTTC